The sequence of this T cell receptor (beta chain) was determined in a study of OX40 agonist ivuxolimab in advanced cancers. Looking at the study overall: Therapy given before enrollment (anti-PD-1, anti-PD-L1 or anti-CTLA-4) was allowed, and over 35% had some. Study findings and constraints: Expanded clones belonging to CD8+ T cells outnumbered, on average, those of CD4+. Still undetermined is the antigen specificity of the expanded peripheral T cells.

Trimming at V came to 2 bases and at J to 0 bases, leaving 5 bases not matched to a gene. CDR3 size: 18 residues. CDR1 is MDHEN and CDR2 is SYDVKM in the germline V gene. Using immunoSEQ multiplex PCR, the repertoire was profiled, and TCRdb retains in-frame clones only, with some absent. This sample has 45,000 to 60,000 clones, with 70% to 80% found just once. On this clone itself: Its antigen is undetermined.

The specimen comprised CD4+ or CD8+ T cells sorted from blood, sampled in a trial of the OX40 agonist ivuxolimab. This chain uses TRBV28 with TRBJ2-7, with TRBD2 matching over 15 bases. This receptor was obtained from an adult with an advanced solid tumor such as melanoma, head and neck, liver or kidney cancer. CDR3 coding DNA: TGTGCCAGCAGTTTAGGGGGACTAGCGGGAGGACTCTCCTACGAGCAGTACTTC. This encodes CASSLGGLAGGLSYEQYF.